Listed below are T cell receptor beta chains from one sample, sequenced in a study of shared clonotypes between healthy human individuals. Repertoires were generated with immunoSEQ multiplex PCR, while TCRdb's copy carries only in-frame clones and drops some. The profile covers some 2.3 million clones, with 80% to 95% appearing a single time and about 0.39% taken by the ten largest. The sample taken for sequencing was naive CD4+ T cells from PBMCs. Receptors were obtained from a man between 18 and 29 years old in good health. Some clones in this sample may be carry-over from other donors' samples. The CDR3 runs from the conserved cysteine through the conserved F or W. D genes are given only for firm matches. The size of a clone is reported for some rows only, either as once, few or many, or as a class for expanded clones.

TRBJ1-5 | TRBV28 | . | . | CASNPWGEAVAQPQHF | TGTGCCAGCAATCCATGGGGGGAGGCTGTGGCTCAGCCCCAGCATTTT
TRBJ2-7 | TRBV2 | . | . | CASSGLLGGPYEQYF | TGTGCCAGCAGTGGCCTCTTGGGGGGGCCCTACGAGCAGTACTTC
TRBJ1-5 | TRBV9 | TRBD1 | . | CASSPGGHGGNQPQHF | TGTGCCAGCAGCCCAGGGGGCCACGGAGGCAATCAGCCCCAGCATTTT
TRBJ2-2 | TRBV7-2 | TRBD2 | . | CASSSTSGRIAGELFF | TGTGCCAGCAGCTCCACTAGCGGGAGGATTGCCGGGGAGCTGTTTTTT
TRBJ2-7 | TRBV2 | TRBD2 | . | CASSGHSGSRYEQYF | TGTGCCAGCAGTGGGCATAGCGGGAGCAGGTACGAGCAGTACTTC
TRBJ2-6 | TRBV6-1 | . | . | CASSADPSSQSGANVLTF | TGTGCCAGCAGTGCAGACCCCAGTAGCCAGTCTGGGGCCAACGTCCTGACTTTC
TRBJ2-5 | TRBV7-2 | . | . | CASSTRYRQETQYF | TGTGCCAGCAGCACGCGATACAGACAAGAGACCCAGTACTTC
TRBJ2-3 | TRBV11-2 | . | . | CASSGGGRDASSTDTQYF | TGTGCCAGCAGCGGGGGGGGCCGGGACGCCTCTAGCACAGATACGCAGTATTTT
TRBJ2-5 | TRBV6-5 | TRBD2 | . | CASSYGWGGKETQYF | TGTGCCAGCAGTTACGGTTGGGGGGGGAAGGAGACCCAGTACTTC
TRBJ1-4 | TRBV29-1 | . | . | CSVEDLGERGEKLFF | TGCAGCGTTGAAGACTTAGGGGAACGAGGAGAAAAACTGTTTTTT
TRBJ2-3 | TRBV19 | TRBD2 | . | CASSNGLAESTDTQYF | TGTGCCAGTAGCAACGGACTAGCGGAGAGCACAGATACGCAGTATTTT
TRBJ2-5 | TRBV2 | . | . | CASSEVATRSQETQYF | TGTGCCAGCAGTGAAGTAGCGACTAGGTCCCAAGAGACCCAGTACTTC
TRBJ2-7 | TRBV7-3 | . | . | CASSSQAVSEQYF | TGTGCCAGCAGCTCTCAGGCCGTCAGCGAGCAGTACTTC
TRBJ1-1 | TRBV5-1 | TRBD1 | once | CASSQGGERAEAFF | TGCGCCAGCAGCCAAGGGGGCGAAAGGGCTGAAGCTTTCTTT
TRBJ1-1 | TRBV28 | . | . | CASSQDPPTEAFF | TGTGCCAGCAGTCAGGACCCCCCCACTGAAGCTTTCTTT
TRBJ2-4 | TRBV5-6 | . | . | CASSPGTGSSNIQYF | TGTGCCAGCAGCCCGGGAACCGGGTCCTCAAACATTCAGTACTTC
TRBJ1-5 | TRBV19 | . | . | CASSIWGPDQPQHF | TGTGCCAGTAGTATTTGGGGACCCGATCAGCCCCAGCATTTT
TRBJ2-5 | TRBV7-9 | TRBD1 | . | CASSLRTPTGQETQYF | TGTGCCAGCAGCTTGAGAACCCCGACAGGGCAAGAGACCCAGTACTTC
TRBJ2-1 | TRBV19 | TRBD2 | . | CASSLGLDSYNEQFF | TGTGCCAGTAGCTTGGGACTAGACTCCTACAATGAGCAGTTCTTC
TRBJ2-7 | TRBV10-3 | TRBD2 | . | CAISESFVGVAGDEQYF | TGTGCCATCAGTGAGAGTTTTGTTGGGGTAGCGGGAGACGAGCAGTACTTC
TRBJ2-6 | TRBV2 | . | . | CASSEGDSGANVLTF | TGTGCCAGCAGTGAAGGGGACTCTGGGGCCAACGTCCTGACTTTC
TRBJ2-2 | TRBV6-1 | . | . | CASTRNTGELFF | TGTGCCAGCACCCGAAACACCGGGGAGCTGTTTTTT
TRBJ2-7 | TRBV6-4 | . | . | CASSEVGEQYF | TGTGCCAGCAGTGAGGTGGGCGAGCAGTACTTC
TRBJ2-5 | TRBV18 | . | . | CASSPPGRSQETQYF | TGTGCCAGCTCACCACCGGGACGGAGCCAAGAGACCCAGTACTTC
TRBJ2-5 | TRBV5-1 | . | . | CASSPDRAHNQETQYF | TGCGCCAGCAGTCCCGATCGGGCCCATAACCAAGAGACCCAGTACTTC
TRBJ2-3 | TRBV18 | . | . | CASSPSAQPTDTQYF | TGTGCCAGCTCACCCTCCGCGCAACCCACAGATACGCAGTATTTT
TRBJ1-4 | TRBV5-1 | . | . | CASRKSNEKLFF | TGCGCCAGCAGAAAGTCAAATGAAAAACTGTTTTTT
TRBJ2-7 | TRBV10-3 | TRBD2 | . | CAISDPPGLAGALVEQYF | TGTGCCATCAGTGACCCCCCTGGACTAGCGGGAGCCCTCGTCGAGCAGTACTTC
TRBJ2-6 | TRBV18 | . | . | CASSSGRLSGANVLTF | TGTGCCAGCTCATCGGGACGGCTCTCTGGGGCCAACGTCCTGACTTTC
TRBJ2-3 | TRBV5-4 | TRBD2 | . | CASSSTLLAVGGDTQYF | TGTGCCAGCAGCTCGACCCTGCTAGCGGTTGGGGGAGATACGCAGTATTTT
TRBJ2-1 | TRBV18 | TRBD1 | once | CASSPGTGGRNEQFF | TGTGCCAGCTCACCTGGGACAGGGGGAAGGAATGAGCAGTTCTTC
TRBJ2-3 | TRBV7-3 | TRBD2 | . | CASSLTSGGTTDTQYF | TGTGCCAGCAGCCTGACTAGCGGGGGGACCACAGATACGCAGTATTTT
TRBJ2-7 | TRBV5-4 | . | . | CASSLGREISYEQYF | TGTGCCAGCAGCTTGGGCAGGGAGATCTCCTACGAGCAGTACTTC
TRBJ2-1 | TRBV19 | TRBD2 | . | CASSNSRASGGSYNEQFF | TGTGCCAGTAGTAACTCCCGCGCTAGCGGGGGTTCCTACAATGAGCAGTTCTTC
TRBJ2-2 | TRBV6-1 | . | . | CASSAYSTANTGELFF | TGTGCCAGCAGTGCCTACTCGACAGCCAACACCGGGGAGCTGTTTTTT